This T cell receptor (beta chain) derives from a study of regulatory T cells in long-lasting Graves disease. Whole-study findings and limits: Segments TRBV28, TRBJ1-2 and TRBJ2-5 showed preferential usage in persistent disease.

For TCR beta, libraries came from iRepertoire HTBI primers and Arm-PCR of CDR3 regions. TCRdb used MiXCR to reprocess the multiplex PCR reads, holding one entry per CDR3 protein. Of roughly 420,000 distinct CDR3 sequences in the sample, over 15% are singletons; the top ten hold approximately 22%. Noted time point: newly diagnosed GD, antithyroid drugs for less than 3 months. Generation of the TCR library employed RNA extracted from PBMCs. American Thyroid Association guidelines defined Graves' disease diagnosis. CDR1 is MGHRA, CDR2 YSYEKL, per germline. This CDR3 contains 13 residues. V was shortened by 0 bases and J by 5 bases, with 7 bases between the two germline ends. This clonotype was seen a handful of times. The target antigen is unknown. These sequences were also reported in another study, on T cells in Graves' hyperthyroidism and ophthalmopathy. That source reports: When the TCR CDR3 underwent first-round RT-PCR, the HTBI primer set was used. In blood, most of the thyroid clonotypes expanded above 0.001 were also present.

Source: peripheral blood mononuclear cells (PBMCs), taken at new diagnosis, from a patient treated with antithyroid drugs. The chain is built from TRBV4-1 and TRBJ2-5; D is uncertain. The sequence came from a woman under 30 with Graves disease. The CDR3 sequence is CASSQDLEETQYF. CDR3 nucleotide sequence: TGCGCCAGCAGCCAAGATCTTGAGGAGACCCAGTACTTC.